Below are 23 T cell receptor beta chains sequenced from a single sample in a study of blood T cell repertoires in COVID-19. Clones were read by immunoSEQ multiplex PCR, and TCRdb kept only the in-frame ones, dropping some. This sample carries 97,000 or so clones, about 87% of them seen once, and the ten largest clones take around 3%. Material for sequencing was peripheral blood. The source is a man in his forties or fifties with active or convalescent COVID-19.

The rearrangement joins TRBV5-6 to TRBJ1-1; tentative D call: TRBD1 (6 bases). Germline CDR1 is SGHDT and CDR2 is YYEEEE. The CDR3 totals 16 residues. Trimming took off 4 bases at V and 1 base at J, with 17 bases between the two ends. CDR3 DNA: TGTGCCAGCAGCCCAGAAGGGGGAAGGGGGAACACTGAAGCTTTCTTT. Protein: CASSPEGGRGNTEAFF. The full variable domain, rest sourced from reference TRBV5-6 and TRBJ1-1, is DAGVTQSPTHLIKTRGQQVTLRCSPKSGHDTVSWYQQALGQGPQFIFQYYEEEERQRGNFPDRFSGHQFPNYSSELNVNALLLGDSALYLCASSPEGGRGNTEAFFGQGTRLTVV.

This clone was seen a few times. This sequence joins TRBV30 and TRBJ1-5; weak D call: TRBD1 (5 bases). The germline CDR1 and CDR2 sequences are GTSNPN and SVGIG (reference sequence). This CDR3 comprises 11 residues. V lost 2 bases, J lost 8 bases, and 7 bases lay in between. The CDR3 loop is CAWSKGEPQHF. The CDR3, as DNA: TGTGCCTGGAGTAAAGGGGAGCCCCAGCATTTT.

This clone turned up a few times. This chain joins TRBV6-6 and TRBJ1-6; 7 bases align to TRBD1. With V trimmed by 4 bases and J by 10 bases, 10 bases remained unmatched. Germline CDR1 and CDR2: MNHNY and SVGAGI (reference sequence). The CDR3 spans 15 residues. CDR3 coding DNA: TGTGCCAGCAGTTCTCTTGACAGGGCCAAATCACCCCTCCACTTT. Translation: CASSSLDRAKSPLHF.

The CDR3 DNA sequence: TGTGCCAGCAGCTCAAACACAGGAAACACAGATACGCAGTATTTT. It yields the protein CASSSNTGNTDTQYF. V is TRBV7-2 and J is TRBJ2-3, with a tentative D call TRBD1 (5 bases). Trimming removed 4 bases from V and 2 bases from J, with 13 bases in between. Germline CDR1 SGHTA, CDR2 FQGNSA. This CDR3 is 15 amino acids long.

The chain joins TRBV5-4 to TRBJ2-1; 11 bases align to TRBD2. This CDR3 contains 16 residues. After removal of 5 bases from V and 1 base from J, the junction contained 5 bases not matched to a gene. CDR1 is SGHNT and CDR2 is YYREEE in the germline V gene (reference sequence). CDR3 in DNA: TGTGCCAGCAGAACTAGCGGGGGCCCTTCCTACAATGAGCAGTTCTTC. This translates into CASRTSGGPSYNEQFF.

The V call is TRBV28, the J call TRBJ1-6, with D hard to call. Germline CDR1 MDHEN, CDR2 SYDVKM. The length of the CDR3 is 12 residues. With 2 bases removed from V and 9 bases from J, the gap between germline ends came to 5 bases. CDR3 nucleotide sequence: TGTGCCAGCAGTTTACCTCTTTCACCCCTCCACTTT. It is translated as CASSLPLSPLHF. Drawing the rest from reference TRBV28 and TRBJ1-6, the complete variable domain is DVKVTQSSRYLVKRTGEKVFLECVQDMDHENMFWYRQDPGLGLRLIYFSYDVKMKEKGDIPEGYSVSREKKERFSLILESASTNQTSMYLCASSLPLSPLHFGNGTRLTVT.

The J gene is TRBJ1-3, the V gene TRBV7-9; tentative D call: TRBD1 (6 bases). V was clipped by 8 bases and J by 0 bases, with 8 bases between them. CDR1 and CDR2 from the germline V gene are SEHNR and FQNEAQ (reference sequence). The CDR3 is 13 amino acids. In DNA form, the CDR3 reads TGTGCCAGCCGGGACAACTCTGGAAACACCATATATTTT. Translated, it gives CASRDNSGNTIYF.

This clone was counted once. The gene calls are TRBV5-1 and TRBJ2-7; tentatively, D is TRBD2 (6 bases). Germline loops: CDR1 SGHRS, CDR2 YFSETQ. This CDR3 is 17 amino acids long. Trimming removed 4 bases at V and 1 base at J, with 21 bases between. CDR3 amino acids: CASSPGGSHASSYEQYF. The CDR3 DNA sequence: TGCGCCAGCAGCCCCGGAGGGTCACACGCTTCGTCCTACGAGCAGTACTTC. Drawing the rest from reference TRBV5-1 and TRBJ2-7, the complete variable domain is KAGVTQTPRYLIKTRGQQVTLSCSPISGHRSVSWYQQTPGQGLQFLFEYFSETQRNKGNFPGRFSGRQFSNSRSEMNVSTLELGDSALYLCASSPGGSHASSYEQYFGPGTRLTVT.

This chain links TRBV6-2 or TRBV6-3 with TRBJ2-1; 8 nucleotides align to TRBD2. The CDR3 covers 15 residues. Germline V gene lookup returns CDR1 MNHEY and CDR2 SVGEGT. The J segment lost 2 bases and the V segment lost 3 bases, leaving 3 bases of the junction unmatched. Written as DNA, the CDR3 is TGTGCCAGCAGTTATTCGCGGGGGGCCTACAATGAGCAGTTCTTC. Translation: CASSYSRGAYNEQFF.

The chain couples TRBV2 to TRBJ2-3; 7 positions match TRBD2. Losses at the gene ends were 6 bases for V and 6 bases for J; bases not matched to a gene: 6. Germline assignment: CDR1 SNHLY and CDR2 FYNNEI. The CDR3 sequence is 13 residues long. CDR3 in DNA: TGTGCCAGCAGGACACTAGCGACGGATACGCAGTATTTT. Amino acids: CASRTLATDTQYF. The whole variable domain, remainder taken from reference TRBV2 and TRBJ2-3, is EPEVTQTPSHQVTQMGQEVILRCVPISNHLYFYWYRQILGQKVEFLVSFYNNEISEKSEIFDDQFSVERPDGSNFTLKIRSTKLEDSAMYFCASRTLATDTQYFGPGTRLTVL.

The genes are TRBV12-3 or TRBV12-4 and TRBJ1-1; D gene unclear. The V end lost 7 bases, the J end lost 2 bases, and 11 bases lay between the germline ends. The CDR3 covers 13 residues. The chain's CDR3 is CASTKTPNTEAFF. As DNA, the CDR3 is TGTGCCAGCACCAAGACACCCAACACTGAAGCTTTCTTT.

V gene TRBV2 combines with J gene TRBJ2-3; a weak D match, TRBD2 (6 bases). This CDR3 is built from 16 residues. V was shortened by 1 base and J by 4 bases, with 15 bases between the two germline ends. Germline CDR1 reads SNHLY; CDR2 reads FYNNEI. CDR3 sequence: CASSEEAGLWADTQYF. The CDR3 bases are TGTGCCAGCAGTGAAGAGGCGGGGTTATGGGCAGATACGCAGTATTTT.

The J gene is TRBJ1-6, the V gene TRBV9; TRBD1 aligns across 8 bases. Germline lookup yields CDR1 SGDLS and CDR2 YYNGEE. V shed 3 bases and J 8 bases; nucleotides not matched to a gene: 7. The CDR3 has 15 amino acids. CDR3 sequence reads: CASSATGTGYSPLHF. As DNA, the CDR3 is TGTGCCAGCAGCGCCACCGGGACAGGTTATTCACCCCTCCACTTT.

The V call is TRBV2, the J call TRBJ1-4; D possibly corresponds to TRBD1 (5 bases). V lost 6 bases and J lost 4, with 12 bases in between. CDR1 is SNHLY and CDR2 is FYNNEI in the germline V gene. The CDR3 extends over 14 amino acids. The CDR3 sequence: CASRTQGFNEKLFF. DNA of the CDR3: TGTGCCAGCAGAACTCAGGGATTTAATGAAAAACTGTTTTTT. Full variable domain (remainder filled in from reference TRBV2 and TRBJ1-4): EPEVTQTPSHQVTQMGQEVILRCVPISNHLYFYWYRQILGQKVEFLVSFYNNEISEKSEIFDDQFSVERPDGSNFTLKIRSTKLEDSAMYFCASRTQGFNEKLFFGSGTQLSVL.

V and J are TRBV7-9 and TRBJ2-1, with a possible D match to TRBD2 (7 bases). The V end was cut by 8 bases, the J end by 3 bases, with 20 bases between. The CDR3 has 16 amino acids. CDR1 and CDR2 (germline): SEHNR, FQNEAQ (reference sequence). Here the CDR3 DNA reads TGTGCCAGCGGGGACTGGCGGGGGCCGAACTACAATGAGCAGTTCTTC. It is translated as CASGDWRGPNYNEQFF.

V is TRBV14 and J is TRBJ1-1; no clear D. The CDR3 runs to 13 residues. V shed 5 bases and J shed 1 base, with 8 bases lying between them. Germline V gene sequence: CDR1 SGHDN, CDR2 FVKESK. CDR3 region: CASSSPGNTEAFF. DNA for the CDR3: TGTGCCAGCAGCTCCCCGGGGAACACTGAAGCTTTCTTT. The full variable domain, its missing parts supplied by reference TRBV14 and TRBJ1-1, is EAGVTQFPSHSVIEKGQTVTLRCDPISGHDNLYWYRRVMGKEIKFLLHFVKESKQDESGMPNNRFLAERTGGTYSTLKVQPAELEDSGVYFCASSSPGNTEAFFGQGTRLTVV.

This chain links TRBV5-4 with TRBJ2-2; D unclear. Germline V CDR1 and CDR2: SGHNT, YYREEE (reference sequence). The CDR3 extends over 15 amino acids. Trimming left V 0 bases short and J 5 bases short, with 11 bases between. The CDR3 is CASSLEQTITGELFF. DNA for the CDR3: TGTGCCAGCAGCTTGGAACAGACAATTACCGGGGAGCTGTTTTTT.

This clone occurred once. The CDR3 DNA sequence: TGTGCCAGCAAAAAGGCGGGGGTAATCAATGAGCAGTTCTTC. It yields the protein CASKKAGVINEQFF. The chain links TRBV2 to TRBJ2-1, with 7 bases identical to TRBD2. This CDR3 is 14 amino acids long. Germline values: CDR1 SNHLY, CDR2 FYNNEI. Trimming took 7 bases from V and 6 from J; bases not matched to a gene: 9.

J is TRBJ1-1 and V is TRBV6-4; a weak D match, TRBD1 (6 bases). The V end was cut by 6 bases, the J end by 1 base, with 18 bases between. CDR1 and CDR2 from the germline V gene are MRHNA and SNTAGT. The CDR3 consists of 16 residues. The CDR3 sequence: CASRVDRRTENTEAFF. In DNA form, the CDR3 reads TGTGCCAGCAGGGTTGATAGGAGGACAGAGAACACTGAAGCTTTCTTT.

This clone was counted between two and nine times. The chain joins TRBV5-1 to TRBJ1-4; 7 positions match TRBD1. Germline CDR1 SGHRS, CDR2 YFSETQ. The CDR3 covers 15 residues. The ends lost 2 bases at V and 4 bases at J; junction bases unmatched: 5. CDR3 bases: TGCGCCAGCAGCTTAGGGGGACAGCGTAATGAAAAACTGTTTTTT. Translated, it gives CASSLGGQRNEKLFF.

This chain links TRBV14 with TRBJ2-7; 9 nucleotides agree with TRBD1. CDR1 and CDR2 from the germline V gene are SGHDN and FVKESK. V dropped 3 bases and J dropped 4; count of bases not matched to a gene: 4. There are 14 residues in the CDR3. The CDR3 bases are TGTGCCAGCAGCCAGGGGACAGGGACATACGAGCAGTACTTC. This sequence encodes CASSQGTGTYEQYF.

The V and J genes are TRBV4-1 and TRBJ2-7; D gene ambiguous. The V and J ends lost 1 base and 4 bases respectively, with 5 bases between them. The CDR3 covers 12 residues. Germline V CDR1 and CDR2: MGHRA, YSYEKL. CDR3 sequence (DNA): TGCGCCAGCAGCCAAGGAGGTTACGAGCAGTACTTC. It codes for CASSQGGYEQYF.

The genes are TRBV18 and TRBJ2-3; 11 nucleotides line up with TRBD2. V was clipped by 6 bases and J by 3 bases; unmatched bases: 11. The germline gives CDR1 KGHSH, CDR2 LQKENI. CDR3 length: 17 residues. CDR3 in amino acids: CASSLRIAGGPTDTQYF. The CDR3 nucleotides are TGTGCCAGCTCCCTCAGAATAGCGGGGGGGCCAACAGATACGCAGTATTTT.